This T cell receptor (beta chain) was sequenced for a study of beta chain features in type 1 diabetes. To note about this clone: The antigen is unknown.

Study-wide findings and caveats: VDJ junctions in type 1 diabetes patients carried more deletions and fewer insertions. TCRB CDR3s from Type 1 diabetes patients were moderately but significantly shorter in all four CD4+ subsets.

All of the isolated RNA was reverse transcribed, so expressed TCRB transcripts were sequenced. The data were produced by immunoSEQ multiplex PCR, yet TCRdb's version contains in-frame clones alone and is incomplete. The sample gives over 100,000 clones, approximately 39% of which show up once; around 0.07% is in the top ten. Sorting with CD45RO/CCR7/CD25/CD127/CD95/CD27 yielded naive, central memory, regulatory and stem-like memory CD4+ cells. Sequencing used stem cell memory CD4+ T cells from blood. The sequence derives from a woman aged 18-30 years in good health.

CDR3 loop: CASRTGANYGYTF. The DNA for the CDR3 is TGCGCCAGCCGGACAGGGGCTAACTATGGCTACACCTTC. The J gene is TRBJ1-2, the V gene TRBV5-1, with 9 positions matching TRBD1. The V segment lost 7 bases and the J segment 0 bases; nucleotides outside the gene matches: 1. Germline V CDR1 and CDR2: SGHRS, YFSETQ. This CDR3 has 13 amino acids.